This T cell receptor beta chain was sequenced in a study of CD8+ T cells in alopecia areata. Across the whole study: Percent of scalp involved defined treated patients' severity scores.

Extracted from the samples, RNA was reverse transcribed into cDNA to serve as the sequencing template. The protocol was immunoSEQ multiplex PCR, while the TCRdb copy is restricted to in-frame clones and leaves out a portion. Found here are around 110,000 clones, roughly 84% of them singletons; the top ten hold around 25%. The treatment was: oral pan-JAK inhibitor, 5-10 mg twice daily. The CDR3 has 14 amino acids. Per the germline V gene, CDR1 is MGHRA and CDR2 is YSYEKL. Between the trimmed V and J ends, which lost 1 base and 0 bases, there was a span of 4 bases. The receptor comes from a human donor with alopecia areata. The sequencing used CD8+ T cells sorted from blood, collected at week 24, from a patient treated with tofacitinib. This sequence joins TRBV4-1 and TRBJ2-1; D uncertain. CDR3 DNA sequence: TGCGCCAGCAGCCAAGTAGGCTCCTACAATGAGCAGTTCTTC. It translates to CASSQVGSYNEQFF.